What follows describes a single T cell receptor (beta chain). This record comes from a study of blood T cell repertoires in COVID-19. Background on the study: Both acute and convalescent COVID-19 samples were obtained from the United States, Italy and Spain. Sources were T cells, B-cell-depleted T cells, or PBMCs; the material itself was cDNA or gDNA.

Assignments of participants to cohorts depended upon their own reported clinical history. Donors in Cohort 3 who had recovered were those with two negative PCRs, healthcare professional clearance, or resolution of their symptoms. Trimming took 4 bases from V and 3 from J; bases not matched to a gene: 5. The CDR3 is 14 residues long. Germline-derived CDR1 and CDR2 are SEHNR and FQNEAQ (reference sequence). Data came from immunoSEQ multiplex PCR; TCRdb stores just in-frame clones and leaves some out. The sample lists about 270,000 clones, just under 90% occurring once. V is TRBV7-9 and J is TRBJ2-5, with 7 positions matching TRBD1. The sequence was collected from a woman aged 55-69 years who had recovered from COVID-19. The sequencing input was PBMCs or T cells enriched from blood (not recorded which). The DNA of the CDR3 is TGTGCCAGCAGCTGGTTCGACAGGGAAGAGACCCAGTACTTC. Its protein is CASSWFDREETQYF.